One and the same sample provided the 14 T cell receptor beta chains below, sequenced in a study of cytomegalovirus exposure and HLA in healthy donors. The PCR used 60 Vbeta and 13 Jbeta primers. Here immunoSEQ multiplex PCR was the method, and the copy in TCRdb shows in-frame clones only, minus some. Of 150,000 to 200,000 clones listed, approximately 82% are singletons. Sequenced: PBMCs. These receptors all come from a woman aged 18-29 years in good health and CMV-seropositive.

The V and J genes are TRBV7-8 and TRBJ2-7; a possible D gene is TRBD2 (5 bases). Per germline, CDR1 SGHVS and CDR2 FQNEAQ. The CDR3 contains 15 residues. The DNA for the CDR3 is TGTGCCAGCAGCTTAGATTGGCTAGCCTCCGACGAGCAGTACGTC. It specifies CASSLDWLASDEQYV.

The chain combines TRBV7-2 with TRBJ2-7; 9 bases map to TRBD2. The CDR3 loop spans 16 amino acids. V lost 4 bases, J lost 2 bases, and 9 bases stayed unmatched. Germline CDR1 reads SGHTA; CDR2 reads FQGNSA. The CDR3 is CASSYIAGESPYEQYF. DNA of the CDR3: TGTGCCAGCAGCTATATAGCGGGGGAGTCACCCTACGAGCAGTACTTC. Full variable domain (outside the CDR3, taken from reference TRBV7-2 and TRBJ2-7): GAGVSQSPSNKVTEKGKDVELRCDPISGHTALYWYRQSLGQGLEFLIYFQGNSAPDKSGLPSDRFSAERTGGSVSTLTIQRTQQEDSAVYLCASSYIAGESPYEQYFGPGTRLTVT.

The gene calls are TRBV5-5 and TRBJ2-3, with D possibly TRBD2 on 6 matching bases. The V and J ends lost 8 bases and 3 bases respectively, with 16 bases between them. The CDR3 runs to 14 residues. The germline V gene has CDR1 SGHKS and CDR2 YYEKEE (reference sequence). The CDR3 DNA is TGTGCCAGTAACGTGGGCGGAGGGACAGATACGCAGTATTTT. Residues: CASNVGGGTDTQYF.

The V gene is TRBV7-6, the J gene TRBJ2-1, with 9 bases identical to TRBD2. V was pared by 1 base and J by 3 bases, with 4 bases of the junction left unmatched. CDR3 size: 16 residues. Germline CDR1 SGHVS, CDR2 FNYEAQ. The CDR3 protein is CASSLGGTSRYNEQFF. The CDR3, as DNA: TGTGCCAGCAGCTTAGGAGGGACTAGCCGCTACAATGAGCAGTTCTTC.

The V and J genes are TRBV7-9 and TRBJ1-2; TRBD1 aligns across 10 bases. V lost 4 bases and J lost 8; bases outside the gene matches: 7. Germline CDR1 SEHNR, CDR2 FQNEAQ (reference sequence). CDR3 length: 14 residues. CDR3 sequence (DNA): TGTGCCAGCAGCTCCGGCAAGACAGGGGGCGGCTACACCTTC. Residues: CASSSGKTGGGYTF.

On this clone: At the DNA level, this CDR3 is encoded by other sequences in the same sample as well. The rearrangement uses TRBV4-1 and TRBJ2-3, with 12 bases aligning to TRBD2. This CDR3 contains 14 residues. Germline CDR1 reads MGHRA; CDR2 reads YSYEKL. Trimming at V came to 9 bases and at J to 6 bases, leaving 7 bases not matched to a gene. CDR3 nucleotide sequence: TGCGCCAGTACTCCTAGCGGGGGGGCGGATACGCAGTATTTT. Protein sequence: CASTPSGGADTQYF.

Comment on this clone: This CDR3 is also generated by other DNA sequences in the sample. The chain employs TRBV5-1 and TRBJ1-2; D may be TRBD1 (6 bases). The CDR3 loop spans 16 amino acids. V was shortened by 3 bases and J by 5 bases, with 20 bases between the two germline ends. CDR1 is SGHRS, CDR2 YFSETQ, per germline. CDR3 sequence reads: CASSWATGGAGYGYTF. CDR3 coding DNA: TGCGCCAGCAGCTGGGCGACAGGAGGCGCGGGTTATGGCTACACCTTC. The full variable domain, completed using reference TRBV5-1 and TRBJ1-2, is KAGVTQTPRYLIKTRGQQVTLSCSPISGHRSVSWYQQTPGQGLQFLFEYFSETQRNKGNFPGRFSGRQFSNSRSEMNVSTLELGDSALYLCASSWATGGAGYGYTFGSGTRLTVV.

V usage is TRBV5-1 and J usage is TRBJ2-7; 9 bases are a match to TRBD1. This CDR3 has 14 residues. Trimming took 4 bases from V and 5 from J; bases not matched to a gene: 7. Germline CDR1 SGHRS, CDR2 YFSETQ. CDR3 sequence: CASSLGTGPHEQYV. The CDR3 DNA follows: TGCGCCAGCAGCCTAGGGACAGGGCCCCACGAGCAGTACGTC.

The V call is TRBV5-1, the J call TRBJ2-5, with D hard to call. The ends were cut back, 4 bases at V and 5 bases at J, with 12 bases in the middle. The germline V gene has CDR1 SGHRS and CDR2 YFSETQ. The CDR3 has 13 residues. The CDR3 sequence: CASSPDSSETQYF. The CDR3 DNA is TGCGCCAGCAGCCCCGATAGTTCCGAGACCCAGTACTTC.

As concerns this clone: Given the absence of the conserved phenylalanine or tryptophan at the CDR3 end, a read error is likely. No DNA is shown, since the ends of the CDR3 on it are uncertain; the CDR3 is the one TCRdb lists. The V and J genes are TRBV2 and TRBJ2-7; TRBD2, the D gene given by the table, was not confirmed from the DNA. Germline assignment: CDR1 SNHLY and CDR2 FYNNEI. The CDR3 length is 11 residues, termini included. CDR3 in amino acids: CASRLAGHIFI.

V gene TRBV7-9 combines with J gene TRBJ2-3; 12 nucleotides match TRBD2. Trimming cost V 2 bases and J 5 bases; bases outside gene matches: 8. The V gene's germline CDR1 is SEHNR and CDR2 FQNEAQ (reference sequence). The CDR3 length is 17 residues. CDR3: CASSLTLAGGPGDTQYF. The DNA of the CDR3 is TGTGCCAGCAGCTTAACCCTAGCGGGGGGGCCGGGAGATACGCAGTATTTT.

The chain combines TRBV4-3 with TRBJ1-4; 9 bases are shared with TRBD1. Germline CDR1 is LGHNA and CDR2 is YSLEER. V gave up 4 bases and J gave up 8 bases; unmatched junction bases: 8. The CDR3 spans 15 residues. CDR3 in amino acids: CASSPLTGGREKLFF. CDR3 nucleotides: TGCGCCAGCAGCCCCTTGACAGGGGGAAGAGAAAAACTGTTTTTT.

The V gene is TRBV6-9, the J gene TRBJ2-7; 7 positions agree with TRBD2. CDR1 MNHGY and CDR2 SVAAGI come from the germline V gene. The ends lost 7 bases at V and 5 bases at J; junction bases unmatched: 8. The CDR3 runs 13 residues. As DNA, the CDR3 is TGTGCCAGCATGGAGCCAGCGGGGCACGAGCAGTACTTC. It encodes CASMEPAGHEQYF.

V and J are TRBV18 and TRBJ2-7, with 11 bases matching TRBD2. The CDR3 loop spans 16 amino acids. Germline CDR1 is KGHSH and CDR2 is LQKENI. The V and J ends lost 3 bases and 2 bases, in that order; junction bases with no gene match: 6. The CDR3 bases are TGTGCCAGCTCACCCAAACTAGCGGGGGCAGCCTACGAGCAGTACTTC. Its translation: CASSPKLAGAAYEQYF.